This is a list of T cell receptor beta chains from one sample in a study of control samples from healthy donors and cancer patients. Using immunoSEQ multiplex PCR, the repertoire was profiled, and TCRdb retains in-frame clones only, with some absent. The table records more than 70,000 clones, about 94% of them present only once. Sequencing was done on a sample of blood. The receptors originated from a woman aged 25 to 39 in good health. CDR3s include the opening cysteine and the closing phenylalanine or tryptophan. D genes are given only for firm matches. Size is stated for part of the rows, as once, few or many counts, or as a class when the clone is expanded.

j_call: TRBJ1-5; v_call: TRBV7-2; d_call: -; clone_size: -; cdr3_nt: TGTGCCAGCAGCTTAGTGGGGCTCCGGGGGACTAGCAATCAGCCCCAGCATTTT; cdr3_aa: CASSLVGLRGTSNQPQHF
j_call: TRBJ1-5; v_call: TRBV3-1/TRBV3-2; d_call: TRBD1; clone_size: -; cdr3_nt: TGTGCCAGCAGCCGACAGGGAAATCAGCCCCAGCATTTT; cdr3_aa: CASSRQGNQPQHF
j_call: TRBJ2-1; v_call: TRBV6-1; d_call: -; clone_size: -; cdr3_nt: TGTGCCAGCAGTGAAGCGATTGGGACCATCCCCGTGGAGCAGTTCTTC; cdr3_aa: CASSEAIGTIPVEQFF
j_call: TRBJ2-1; v_call: TRBV14; d_call: -; clone_size: -; cdr3_nt: TGTGCCAGCAGCCAAGCGGCAGGGATTCGGTCCGGTGAGCAGTTCTTC; cdr3_aa: CASSQAAGIRSGEQFF
j_call: TRBJ1-2; v_call: TRBV11-3; d_call: -; clone_size: -; cdr3_nt: TGTGCCAGCAGCTCCGTGGTATCAGAGGGCTACACCTTC; cdr3_aa: CASSSVVSEGYTF
j_call: TRBJ2-1; v_call: TRBV19; d_call: -; clone_size: -; cdr3_nt: TGTGCCAGTAGTATATCCATTCGGGAGCAGTTCTTC; cdr3_aa: CASSISIREQFF
j_call: TRBJ1-2; v_call: TRBV5-1; d_call: -; clone_size: -; cdr3_nt: TGCGCCAGCAGCTCCGGGCAGGTCTCCTATGGCTACACCTTC; cdr3_aa: CASSSGQVSYGYTF
j_call: TRBJ2-3; v_call: TRBV5-1; d_call: TRBD2; clone_size: -; cdr3_nt: TGCGCCAGCAGCGATCTAGCGGGGGGCCCCGGCCTTTTTAGCACAGATACGCAGTATTTT; cdr3_aa: CASSDLAGGPGLFSTDTQYF
j_call: TRBJ2-6; v_call: TRBV5-5; d_call: -; clone_size: once; cdr3_nt: TGTGCCAGCAGCTTGGACCAGTCTGGGGCCAACGTCCTGACTTTC; cdr3_aa: CASSLDQSGANVLTF
j_call: TRBJ1-1; v_call: TRBV4-2; d_call: TRBD1; clone_size: -; cdr3_nt: TGTGCCAGTAGCCCACGGCATTCGGGACAGACAAACACTGAAGCTTTCTTT; cdr3_aa: CASSPRHSGQTNTEAFF
j_call: TRBJ2-1; v_call: TRBV29-1; d_call: -; clone_size: -; cdr3_nt: TGCAGCGTTGAAGGAGTGACGAGGGATGAGCAGTTCTTC; cdr3_aa: CSVEGVTRDEQFF
j_call: TRBJ1-2; v_call: TRBV12-3/TRBV12-4; d_call: -; clone_size: -; cdr3_nt: TGTGCCAGCAGCTACGACAGCCCCTCGGGCTACACCTTC; cdr3_aa: CASSYDSPSGYTF
j_call: TRBJ1-2; v_call: TRBV27; d_call: TRBD1; clone_size: once; cdr3_nt: TGTGCCAGCAGTCCTCGGACAGGGTTGATAGCTAACTATGGCTACACCTTC; cdr3_aa: CASSPRTGLIANYGYTF
j_call: TRBJ2-1; v_call: TRBV12-5; d_call: -; clone_size: once; cdr3_nt: TGTGCTAGTGGTTTGGTACTCCACCCCCAGGGGTACAATGAGCAGTTCTTC; cdr3_aa: CASGLVLHPQGYNEQFF
j_call: TRBJ1-5; v_call: TRBV28; d_call: -; clone_size: -; cdr3_nt: TGTGCCAGCAGTTTAAAGGACAGCAGCAATCAGCCCCAGCATTTT; cdr3_aa: CASSLKDSSNQPQHF
j_call: TRBJ1-1; v_call: TRBV11-3; d_call: TRBD1; clone_size: once; cdr3_nt: TGTGCCAGCAGCCCCAGGACAGGCGGGTACACTGAAGCTTTCTTT; cdr3_aa: CASSPRTGGYTEAFF
j_call: TRBJ1-5; v_call: TRBV2; d_call: TRBD1; clone_size: -; cdr3_nt: TGTGCCAGCAAGGAGGACAGGACTCAAGTGGAGCCCCAGCATTTT; cdr3_aa: CASKEDRTQVEPQHF
j_call: TRBJ1-1; v_call: TRBV19; d_call: -; clone_size: -; cdr3_nt: TGTGCCAGTAGTACCGTTTCAGGGAACACTGAAGCTTTCTTT; cdr3_aa: CASSTVSGNTEAFF
j_call: TRBJ1-1; v_call: TRBV12-3/TRBV12-4; d_call: -; clone_size: once; cdr3_nt: TGTGCCAGCAGTTTAATGGAGAACACTGAAGCTTTCTTT; cdr3_aa: CASSLMENTEAFF
j_call: TRBJ1-5; v_call: TRBV27; d_call: TRBD1; clone_size: -; cdr3_nt: TGTGCCAGCAGTTTGGGACAGGGTAATCAGCCCCAGCATTTT; cdr3_aa: CASSLGQGNQPQHF
j_call: TRBJ2-5; v_call: TRBV7-2; d_call: -; clone_size: -; cdr3_nt: TGTGCCAGCGAACGGGGCCAAGAGACCCAGTACTTC; cdr3_aa: CASERGQETQYF
j_call: TRBJ1-5; v_call: TRBV10-3; d_call: TRBD1; clone_size: -; cdr3_nt: TGTGCCATCAGTGAGTCGAGGAACAGGGGGCAAGGTCAGCCCCAGCATTTT; cdr3_aa: CAISESRNRGQGQPQHF
j_call: TRBJ2-3; v_call: TRBV3-1/TRBV3-2; d_call: -; clone_size: -; cdr3_nt: TGTGCCAGCAGCCAAGGGGGCGGTTCCGTCACAGATACGCAGTATTTT; cdr3_aa: CASSQGGGSVTDTQYF
j_call: TRBJ1-3; v_call: TRBV5-1; d_call: TRBD1; clone_size: -; cdr3_nt: TGCGCCAGCAGCTTGGAAGACAGGGCCCTGGGAAACACCATATATTTT; cdr3_aa: CASSLEDRALGNTIYF
j_call: TRBJ1-1; v_call: TRBV14; d_call: -; clone_size: -; cdr3_nt: TGTGCCAGCAGCCAAGCAACCGGGAACACTGAAGCTTTCTTT; cdr3_aa: CASSQATGNTEAFF
j_call: TRBJ2-1; v_call: TRBV19; d_call: -; clone_size: once; cdr3_nt: TGTGCCAGTAGTATAGTTATGGGGTTCCGATACAATGAGCAGTTCTTC; cdr3_aa: CASSIVMGFRYNEQFF
j_call: TRBJ1-6; v_call: TRBV5-4; d_call: TRBD1; clone_size: -; cdr3_nt: TGTGCCAGCAGCTCAAAACGGGACAGGGGGAATTCACCCCTCCACTTT; cdr3_aa: CASSSKRDRGNSPLHF
j_call: TRBJ2-5; v_call: TRBV3-1/TRBV3-2; d_call: TRBD2; clone_size: few; cdr3_nt: TGTGCCAGCAGCCAAGCGTTAGCGGGGCTCGGGGGCCAAGAGACCCAGTACTTC; cdr3_aa: CASSQALAGLGGQETQYF
j_call: TRBJ2-2; v_call: TRBV15; d_call: -; clone_size: -; cdr3_nt: TGTGCCACCAGCAGCAAGGAGGGAGTTAACACCGGGGAGCTGTTTTTT; cdr3_aa: CATSSKEGVNTGELFF
j_call: TRBJ1-2; v_call: TRBV27; d_call: -; clone_size: -; cdr3_nt: TGTGCCAGCAGTGACCGGACGGAAGGTGTCTATGGCTACACCTTC; cdr3_aa: CASSDRTEGVYGYTF
j_call: TRBJ1-1; v_call: TRBV6-5; d_call: -; clone_size: -; cdr3_nt: TGTGCCAGCAGTTACTCATCCCTGTTAAACACTGAAGCTTTCTTT; cdr3_aa: CASSYSSLLNTEAFF
j_call: TRBJ2-7; v_call: TRBV30; d_call: TRBD1; clone_size: -; cdr3_nt: TGTGCCTATACAATCCCGGGACAGGGGACCTACGAGCAGTACTTC; cdr3_aa: CAYTIPGQGTYEQYF
j_call: TRBJ1-4; v_call: TRBV7-8; d_call: -; clone_size: -; cdr3_nt: TGTGCCAGCAGCTTAGGGGGATTGAAGGGGGAGTTGCGAGGAAAACTGTTTTTT; cdr3_aa: CASSLGGLKGELRGKLFF
j_call: TRBJ2-3; v_call: TRBV6-1; d_call: -; clone_size: -; cdr3_nt: TGTGCCAGCAGTGAAGTGAGGAATACGCAGTATTTT; cdr3_aa: CASSEVRNTQYF
j_call: TRBJ1-6; v_call: TRBV5-1; d_call: -; clone_size: -; cdr3_nt: TGCGCCAGCAGATCAACTCAAATCGGGGGGGATAATTCACCCCTCCACTTT; cdr3_aa: CASRSTQIGGDNSPLHF
j_call: TRBJ2-5; v_call: TRBV14; d_call: TRBD1; clone_size: -; cdr3_nt: TGTGCCAGCAGCCTCTACGGGACAGGGAAAGAGACCCAGTACTTC; cdr3_aa: CASSLYGTGKETQYF
j_call: TRBJ1-2; v_call: TRBV9; d_call: -; clone_size: -; cdr3_nt: TGTGCCAGCAGCACCGGGACCCCCTACGGCTACACCTTC; cdr3_aa: CASSTGTPYGYTF
j_call: TRBJ2-1; v_call: TRBV6-5; d_call: -; clone_size: -; cdr3_nt: TGTGCCAGCAGTTCCCACGAGGGGGGGTCCTACAATGAGCAGTTCTTC; cdr3_aa: CASSSHEGGSYNEQFF